This T cell receptor beta chain was retrieved from a study of blood T cell repertoires in COVID-19. This CDR3 contains 13 residues. V was pared by 5 bases and J by 7 bases, with 12 bases between. Germline CDR1 reads MNHEY; CDR2 reads SVGAGI. Method: immunoSEQ multiplex PCR; TCRdb's copy keeps in-frame clones and lacks some. The table lists about 300,000 clones, 90% of them singletons. Input material: PBMCs or T cells enriched from blood (not recorded which). The sequence derives from a woman aged 18-29 years with acute COVID-19. The chain joins TRBV6-5 to TRBJ1-5, with D possibly being TRBD1 (5 bases). CDR3 amino acids: CASSQQVRQPQHF. In DNA, the CDR3 is TGTGCCAGCAGTCAACAGGTTCGGCAGCCCCAGCATTTT.